These 19 T cell receptor beta chains originate from one sample sequenced in a study of vaccination effects on CD4 cells after COVID-19. These TCRs are of unknown antigen specificity. TCRdb keeps only in-frame clones here, not all; method: immunoSEQ multiplex PCR. The sample lists 50,000 or so clones, roughly 79% occurring once. Expansion with viral peptide pools was applied to antigen-specific CD4+ T cells by the ViraFEST assay prior to sequencing. An approximately 10-day culture period preceded the isolation of CD4+ T cells. Prior SARS-CoV-2 infection was absent in the vaccine recipients, as shown by negative nucleocapsid antibodies. The sample in question was CD4+ T cells from PBMCs cultured with HCoV-OC43 spike peptides, obtained before COVID-19 vaccination. Stated subset: HCoV-OC43 spike overlapping peptide pool stimulation. Receptors originate from a human donor who received a COVID-19 vaccine.

The gene calls are TRBV6-2 or TRBV6-3 and TRBJ1-5, with D hard to call. Germline loops: CDR1 MNHEY, CDR2 SVGEGT. This CDR3 region has 15 residues. V lost 2 bases, J lost 1 base, and 9 bases lay in between. Here the CDR3 reads CASSYTWSSNQPQHF. Written as DNA, the CDR3 is TGTGCCAGCAGTTACACGTGGTCGAGCAATCAGCCCCAGCATTTT.

This clone has more than one count but fewer than ten. This sequence joins TRBV2 and TRBJ1-5; no clear D gene. V gave up 2 bases and J gave up 3 bases, with 5 bases separating them. The CDR3 covers 13 residues. Germline CDR1 is SNHLY and CDR2 is FYNNEI. Here the CDR3 reads CASSENPNQPQHF. The CDR3 DNA is TGTGCCAGCAGTGAAAACCCCAATCAGCCCCAGCATTTT.

This clone has only one observation. DNA for the CDR3: TGTGCCAGCAGTTCTGCAGGGACAGATAATGAAAAACTGTTTTTT. Residues: CASSSAGTDNEKLFF. V usage is TRBV28 and J usage is TRBJ1-4; TRBD1 matches at 7 bases. The trim removed 4 bases at V and 4 bases at J, leaving 6 bases unmatched. This CDR3 is built from 15 residues. Germline-derived CDR1 and CDR2 are MDHEN and SYDVKM.

This rearrangement joins TRBV18 to TRBJ2-5; 7 positions match TRBD2. Per germline, CDR1 KGHSH and CDR2 LQKENI. The CDR3 covers 15 residues. Trimming removed 3 bases from V and 1 base from J; junction bases left unmatched: 5. DNA of the CDR3: TGTGCCAGCTCACCGAGGGCGGGGGTCCAAGAGACCCAGTACTTC. Its translation is CASSPRAGVQETQYF.

Turning to this clone: Other DNA sequences from this sample encode an identical CDR3 as well. The chain uses TRBV29-1 and TRBJ2-1; 10 positions match TRBD2. V lost 4 bases, J lost 4 bases, and 1 base stayed unmatched. CDR3 length: 13 amino acids. In germline, CDR1 is SQVTM, CDR2 ANQGSEA. CDR3 in amino acids: CSVGTSGYNEQFF. CDR3 bases: TGCAGCGTTGGGACTAGCGGATACAATGAGCAGTTCTTC.

This clone was observed a few times. The rearrangement uses TRBV2 and TRBJ1-3; TRBD1 agrees at 9 bases. From germline, CDR1 is SNHLY and CDR2 FYNNEI. This CDR3 has 15 amino acids. The V segment lost 3 bases and the J segment 4 bases; nucleotides outside the gene matches: 4. DNA for the CDR3: TGTGCCAGCAGTGAGTGGACAGGGGCGGGAAACACCATATATTTT. As protein: CASSEWTGAGNTIYF.

The CDR3 region is CATARASYTEAFF. The CDR3 DNA reads as TGTGCCACAGCAAGGGCGTCTTACACTGAAGCTTTCTTT. The chain links TRBV10-3 to TRBJ1-1; D remains ambiguous. Germline V gene data show CDR1 as ENHRY and CDR2 as SYGVKD. V was pared by 10 bases and J by 3 bases, with 15 bases between. The CDR3 is made up of 13 amino acids.

The V gene is TRBV29-1, the J gene TRBJ2-2, with TRBD2 matching 10 bases. From germline, CDR1 is SQVTM and CDR2 ANQGSEA. The CDR3 totals 16 residues. The V gene end was trimmed by 3 bases and the J gene end by 7 bases; junction bases not matched to a gene: 11. This CDR3 reads CSVDGVAGGPGGELFF. CDR3 nucleotide sequence: TGCAGCGTTGATGGGGTAGCGGGGGGCCCAGGCGGGGAGCTGTTTTTT.

The chain has TRBV7-2 and TRBJ2-1; D might be TRBD2 (6 bases). The CDR3 spans 16 residues. Trimming cost V 1 base and J 7 bases, with 17 bases left between them. Germline V gene sequence: CDR1 SGHTA, CDR2 FQGNSA. The DNA for the CDR3 is TGTGCCAGCAGCTTAGTTCGGTGGGGGGTTGGAAATGAGCAGTTCTTC. Translated, it gives CASSLVRWGVGNEQFF.

This chain joins TRBV9 and TRBJ1-2, with TRBD1 matching 12 bases. CDR1 and CDR2 from the germline V gene are SGDLS and YYNGEE. The V gene end was trimmed by 0 bases and the J gene end by 4 bases; junction bases not matched to a gene: 10. The CDR3 has 18 amino acids. The CDR3 DNA reads TGTGCCAGCAGCGTAGGGCCGGGACAGGGGGCGATAGGCTATGGCTACACCTTC. As protein: CASSVGPGQGAIGYGYTF. Looking up the rest from reference TRBV9 and TRBJ1-2 gives the full variable domain: DSGVTQTPKHLITATGQRVTLRCSPRSGDLSVYWYQQSLDQGLQFLIQYYNGEERAKGNILERFSAQQFPDLHSELNLSSLELGDSALYFCASSVGPGQGAIGYGYTFGSGTRLTVV.

This chain connects TRBV2 to TRBJ2-2, with D perhaps matching TRBD1 (6 bases). CDR3 length: 15 amino acids. Deletions cut 5 bases from V and 0 bases from J, with 10 bases between. The germline gives CDR1 SNHLY, CDR2 FYNNEI. The CDR3 DNA reads as TGTGCCAGCAGTTACGGGACAACGAACACCGGGGAGCTGTTTTTT. As protein: CASSYGTTNTGELFF. The whole variable domain, remainder taken from reference TRBV2 and TRBJ2-2, is EPEVTQTPSHQVTQMGQEVILRCVPISNHLYFYWYRQILGQKVEFLVSFYNNEISEKSEIFDDQFSVERPDGSNFTLKIRSTKLEDSAMYFCASSYGTTNTGELFFGEGSRLTVL.

This chain connects TRBV12-5 to TRBJ1-1, with a possible D match to TRBD1 (5 bases). The CDR3 consists of 14 residues. V was trimmed by 3 bases and J by 3 bases, leaving 11 bases between them. CDR1 is LGHNT and CDR2 is FRNRAP in the germline V gene. This CDR3 is CASGFGGGDTEAFF. DNA of the CDR3: TGTGCTAGTGGTTTTGGGGGAGGGGACACTGAAGCTTTCTTT.

The chain combines TRBV10-3 with TRBJ2-3, with D perhaps being TRBD1 or TRBD2 (6 bases each). CDR1 is ENHRY, CDR2 SYGVKD, per germline. CDR3 length equals 15 residues. V lost 4 bases and J 2 bases, leaving 13 bases between the germline ends. This CDR3 reads CAISGGAGVTDTQYF. CDR3 nucleotide sequence: TGTGCCATCAGTGGGGGGGCAGGAGTCACAGATACGCAGTATTTT.

The CDR3: CASRLSGGDRSRGNTIYF. The CDR3 nucleotides are TGTGCCAGCAGATTATCTGGCGGTGATCGATCGAGAGGAAACACCATATATTTT. The chain recombines TRBV7-9 with TRBJ1-3; D not resolved. The CDR3 consists of 18 residues. Germline V gives CDR1 SEHNR, CDR2 FQNEAQ (reference sequence). V lost 6 bases and J 4 bases, leaving 25 bases between the germline ends.

J is TRBJ1-6 and V is TRBV7-2; D is possibly TRBD1 (6 bases). V dropped 1 base and J dropped 7 bases, with 11 bases sitting between them. The germline V gene encodes CDR1 SGHTA and CDR2 FQGNSA. The CDR3 loop spans 15 amino acids. The DNA of the CDR3 is TGTGCCAGCAGCTTAGACAGGGTAGAGAATTCACCCCTCCACTTT. This translates into CASSLDRVENSPLHF.

This chain connects TRBV7-2 to TRBJ2-2; TRBD2 aligns across 8 bases. Germline V gene lookup returns CDR1 SGHTA and CDR2 FQGNSA. Unmatched junction bases numbered 3, after V lost 2 bases and J lost 1 base. CDR3 size: 16 residues. The CDR3 sequence: CASSLFAGGNTGELFF. DNA for the CDR3: TGTGCCAGCAGCTTATTCGCGGGAGGGAACACCGGGGAGCTGTTTTTT.

For this clone: The sample carries other DNA sequences with the same CDR3. The rearrangement uses TRBV5-1 and TRBJ1-1, with 8 bases that match TRBD1. J gave up 1 base and V 4 bases, and 6 bases lay outside the gene matches. The CDR3 has 15 amino acids. Germline CDR1 SGHRS, CDR2 YFSETQ. The CDR3 loop is CASSLQGAGNTEAFF. Written as DNA, the CDR3 is TGCGCCAGCAGCCTGCAGGGGGCTGGGAACACTGAAGCTTTCTTT.

The chain combines TRBV19 with TRBJ1-1; 10 bases agree with TRBD1. This CDR3 contains 13 residues. Germline trimming cut 8 bases from V and 5 bases from J; bases unmatched to any gene: 5. Per the germline V gene, CDR1 is LNHDA and CDR2 is SQIVND (reference sequence). The CDR3 sequence: CASRRDRGTEAFF. CDR3 coding DNA: TGTGCCAGTCGTAGGGACAGGGGAACTGAAGCTTTCTTT.

The V and J genes are TRBV5-1 and TRBJ1-1, with TRBD1 matching over 7 bases. The ends lost 3 bases at V and 7 bases at J; junction bases unmatched: 12. The CDR3 contains 15 residues. The V gene's germline CDR1 is SGHRS and CDR2 YFSETQ. The CDR3 loop is CASSSQGRGLGEAFF. The CDR3 region has the DNA TGCGCCAGCAGCTCCCAGGGGAGGGGGCTAGGTGAAGCTTTCTTT.